Described below is a single T cell receptor beta chain sequence and its context. Antigen specificity is unknown. This sequence may be a read error, since a much larger clone differs from it by one base. The record originates from a study of molecular identifiers for immune sequencing clone quantification. For the study at large: In replicates, RNA from approximately 22,000 or 94,000 naive CD8 cells was divided five ways and four parts were sequenced. Broader study findings: Beyond 20 RNA copies, clones held over 99% of effector molecules, compared with under 1% in naive cells.

For bulk TCR libraries, previously described methods and listed TCR primers were used. TCRdb analysed the PCR reads with MiXCR anew, one entry per CDR3 protein. In the table there are 75,000 to 95,000 distinct CDR3 sequences, about 23% of which are singletons. The CDR3 consists of 14 residues. Germline lookup yields CDR1 SQVTM and CDR2 ANQGSEA. Trimming pared 4 bases from V and 1 base from J, leaving 10 bases between. The sequenced sample consisted of naive CD8+ T cells from blood, with Jurkat cell RNA spiked in. Documented subset: FACS-sorted CD8+CD4-CCR7+CD45RA+ naive T cells. This sequence was found in a human donor in good health. Some libraries in this study had Jurkat cell RNA spiked in. The chain combines TRBV29-1 with TRBJ2-2, with D possibly TRBD2 on 6 matching bases. CDR3 DNA sequence: TGCAGCGTTGGGGACTGGGAGAACACCGGGGAGCTGTTTTTT. Translating it yields CSVGDWENTGELFF.